Below are 6 T cell receptor beta chains sequenced from a single sample in a study of T cell responses to AZD1222 COVID-19 vaccine. TCRdb's copy holds only in-frame clones and misses some; the assay was immunoSEQ multiplex PCR. Among some 130,000 clones listed, about 89% were seen once. Sequencing was performed on peripheral blood, taken 28 days after the second AZD1222 dose. The receptors stem from an adult who received the AZD1222 COVID-19 vaccine.

This chain links TRBV5-5 with TRBJ1-2, with a possible D match to TRBD1 (6 bases). The germline V gene encodes CDR1 SGHKS and CDR2 YYEKEE (reference sequence). The CDR3 covers 15 residues. Trimming took 5 bases from V and 2 from J, leaving 16 bases between them. The CDR3 loop reads CASRPQGLENYGYTF. The CDR3 nucleotides read TGTGCCAGCAGACCACAGGGACTCGAGAACTATGGCTACACCTTC. The full variable domain, completed using reference TRBV5-5 and TRBJ1-2, is DAGVTQSPTHLIKTRGQQVTLRCSPISGHKSVSWYQQVLGQGPQFIFQYYEKEERGRGNFPDRFSARQFPNYSSELNVNALLLGDSALYLCASRPQGLENYGYTFGSGTRLTVV.

The rearrangement uses TRBV6-5 and TRBJ2-1; maybe TRBD2 (5 bases). The V end was cut by 7 bases, the J end by 11 bases, with 15 bases between. This CDR3 comprises 12 residues. Germline V gene lookup returns CDR1 MNHEY and CDR2 SVGAGI. The DNA for the CDR3 is TGTGCCAGCACCTCCGGTGAGCGGAAGCAGTTCTTC. Translation: CASTSGERKQFF.

The rearrangement uses TRBV5-1 and TRBJ2-1; unclear D gene. CDR3 size: 15 residues. Trimming cost V 0 bases and J 0 bases, with 7 bases left between them. The germline V gene encodes CDR1 SGHRS and CDR2 YFSETQ. Here the CDR3 reads CASSLDLSSYNEQFF. For the CDR3, the DNA is TGCGCCAGCAGCTTGGATCTGAGCTCCTACAATGAGCAGTTCTTC.

The V and J genes are TRBV5-1 and TRBJ2-7; 8 positions match TRBD2. This CDR3 comprises 15 residues. V shed 7 bases, J shed 2 bases, and the junction held 11 bases outside the gene matches. Germline V CDR1 and CDR2: SGHRS, YFSETQ. CDR3 bases: TGCGCCAGCCAGCCTCGGGTTAGCGGGACCTACGAGCAGTACTTC. It translates to CASQPRVSGTYEQYF.

The rearrangement joins TRBV7-9 to TRBJ2-1, with 10 nucleotides matching TRBD2. The CDR3 sequence is 19 residues long. The V segment lost 4 bases and the J segment 0 bases; nucleotides outside the gene matches: 12. Germline CDR1 reads SEHNR; CDR2 reads FQNEAQ (reference sequence). CDR3 bases: TGTGCCAGCAGCTCGTCCCTCGGGCGGACTAGCGGCTCCTACAATGAGCAGTTCTTC. Protein: CASSSSLGRTSGSYNEQFF.

This chain connects TRBV3-1 (or the pseudogene TRBV3-2) to TRBJ1-5; D unclear. This CDR3 has 15 amino acids. V was trimmed by 0 bases and J by 3 bases, leaving 9 bases between them. Per the germline V gene, CDR1 is LGHDT and CDR2 is YNNKEL (reference sequence). CDR3 sequence (DNA): TGTGCCAGCAGCCAAGATTTAAACCACAATCAGCCCCAGCATTTT. Translation: CASSQDLNHNQPQHF.